The 11 T cell receptor beta chains presented below share a single source sample, sequenced in a study of blood T cell repertoires in COVID-19. Repertoires were generated with immunoSEQ multiplex PCR, while TCRdb's copy carries only in-frame clones and drops some. The data hold 390,000 or so clones, with roughly four fifths observed a single time. The material sequenced was PBMCs or T cells enriched from blood (not recorded which). These receptors came from a woman between 45 and 60 years old who had recovered from COVID-19.

The chain recombines TRBV2 with TRBJ2-6, with a tentative D call TRBD1 (5 bases). The V end lost 8 bases, the J end lost 4 bases, and 12 bases lay between the germline ends. Germline V lookup: CDR1 SNHLY, CDR2 FYNNEI. There are 14 residues in the CDR3. CDR3 DNA sequence: TGTGCCAGCTCATGGGGCAGGGGGGCCAACGTCCTGACTTTC. It translates to CASSWGRGANVLTF.

V usage is TRBV7-2 and J usage is TRBJ2-2; D unclear. Germline V CDR1 and CDR2: SGHTA, FQGNSA. The CDR3 extends over 13 amino acids. Trimming cost V 1 base and J 3 bases, with 3 bases left between them. CDR3 DNA: TGTGCCAGCAGCTTAGACTACACCGGGGAGCTGTTTTTT. This translates into CASSLDYTGELFF.

The rearrangement links TRBV11-3 to TRBJ2-7, with D maybe TRBD1 (5 bases). This CDR3 is 15 amino acids long. From germline, CDR1 is SGHNT and CDR2 YENEEA. The V end lost 5 bases, the J end lost 3 bases, and 17 bases lay between the germline ends. As DNA, the CDR3 is TGTGCCAGCAGCAATAGGGGCGGATTGGGCTACGAGCAGTACTTC. It yields the protein CASSNRGGLGYEQYF.

This chain links TRBV7-3 with TRBJ2-3, with 10 bases fitting TRBD2. With V trimmed by 5 bases and J by 1 base, 6 bases remained unmatched. The germline V gene encodes CDR1 SGHTA and CDR2 FQGTGA. The CDR3 is 16 residues long. The CDR3 loop is CASSVSGGAGTDTQYF. The CDR3 DNA follows: TGTGCCAGCAGCGTCAGCGGGGGGGCCGGCACAGATACGCAGTATTTT.

This chain uses TRBV5-6 with TRBJ1-6; a possible D gene is TRBD1 (5 bases). This CDR3 has 16 amino acids. V gave up 1 base and J gave up 2 bases, with 10 bases separating them. CDR1 is SGHDT and CDR2 is YYEEEE in the germline V gene. In DNA, the CDR3 is TGTGCCAGCAGCTTGATCCAGGGCGCCTATAATTCACCCCTCCACTTT. It specifies CASSLIQGAYNSPLHF.

The chain combines TRBV10-3 with TRBJ1-2, with TRBD1 matching 10 bases. This CDR3 contains 14 residues. Per the germline V gene, CDR1 is ENHRY and CDR2 is SYGVKD. Trimming removed 5 bases from V and 7 bases from J; junction bases left unmatched: 7. The CDR3 is CAISPGQGVGGYTF. CDR3 DNA: TGTGCCATCAGTCCTGGACAGGGGGTCGGTGGCTACACCTTC.

The chain joins TRBV19 to TRBJ1-6; D gene unclear. Germline V lookup: CDR1 LNHDA, CDR2 SQIVND (reference sequence). This CDR3 has 14 amino acids. V was clipped by 6 bases and J by 0 bases, with 6 bases between them. The CDR3 nucleotides are TGTGCCAGTAGCGATAGCTCCTATAATTCACCCCTCCACTTT. Translation gives CASSDSSYNSPLHF.

The genes are TRBV7-9 and TRBJ1-1, with D possibly being TRBD1 (5 bases). This CDR3 spans 16 amino acids. Looked up from germline, CDR1 is SEHNR and CDR2 is FQNEAQ (reference sequence). With 0 bases removed from V and 6 bases from J, the gap between germline ends came to 17 bases. The DNA of the CDR3 is TGTGCCAGCAGCTTAGCAGGGGAAACCAGGATCGCTGAAGCTTTCTTT. It encodes CASSLAGETRIAEAFF.

This clone has just one count. The chain carries TRBV5-1 and TRBJ2-5; a possible D gene is TRBD2 (6 bases). The CDR3 has 16 amino acids. Germline V lookup: CDR1 SGHRS, CDR2 YFSETQ. The V gene lost 4 bases and the J gene lost 2 bases, with 18 bases spanning the gap. The DNA of the CDR3 is TGCGCCAGCAGCGGAACGGAGGGTTCACGTCAAGAGACCCAGTACTTC. Amino acids: CASSGTEGSRQETQYF.

The CDR3: CASSPGLGVLFF. The CDR3 region has the DNA TGTGCCAGCAGCCCGGGACTAGGAGTGCTGTTTTTT. V gene TRBV27 combines with J gene TRBJ2-2, with TRBD2 matching 8 bases. The CDR3 consists of 12 residues. Germline CDR1 is MNHEY and CDR2 is SMNVEV (reference sequence). Losses at the gene ends were 6 bases for V and 13 bases for J; bases not matched to a gene: 7.

By proportion, this clone is medium-sized. The chain combines TRBV7-9 with TRBJ2-7; TRBD1 is a possible D gene (6 bases). Trimming removed 8 bases at V and 3 bases at J, with 11 bases between. Germline values: CDR1 SEHNR, CDR2 FQNEAQ (reference sequence). This CDR3 has 12 amino acids. Here the CDR3 DNA reads TGTGCCAGCCGGGACATTATCTACGAGCAGTACTTC. This gives the protein CASRDIIYEQYF.